This TCR beta chain stems from a study of PD-L1 blockade in urothelial cancer. The repertoire was sequenced with immunoSEQ multiplex PCR; TCRdb's copy has only in-frame clones and lacks some. This sample has some 40,000 clones, with about 88% found just once. Per germline, CDR1 GTSNPN and CDR2 SVGIG (reference sequence). The CDR3 sequence is 12 residues long. V was clipped by 1 base and J by 10 bases, with 13 bases between them. This clone appeared once. The time point here: pretreatment peripheral blood. Sequenced material: PBMCs, taken around atezolizumab (anti-PD-L1) treatment. The TCR was taken from a donor at least 40 years old with urothelial cancer. V and J are TRBV30 and TRBJ1-1; D might be TRBD1 (5 bases). The CDR3 DNA is TGTGCCTGGAGTGGCAGCGGGGGGACAGCTTTCTTT. Translated, it gives CAWSGSGGTAFF.